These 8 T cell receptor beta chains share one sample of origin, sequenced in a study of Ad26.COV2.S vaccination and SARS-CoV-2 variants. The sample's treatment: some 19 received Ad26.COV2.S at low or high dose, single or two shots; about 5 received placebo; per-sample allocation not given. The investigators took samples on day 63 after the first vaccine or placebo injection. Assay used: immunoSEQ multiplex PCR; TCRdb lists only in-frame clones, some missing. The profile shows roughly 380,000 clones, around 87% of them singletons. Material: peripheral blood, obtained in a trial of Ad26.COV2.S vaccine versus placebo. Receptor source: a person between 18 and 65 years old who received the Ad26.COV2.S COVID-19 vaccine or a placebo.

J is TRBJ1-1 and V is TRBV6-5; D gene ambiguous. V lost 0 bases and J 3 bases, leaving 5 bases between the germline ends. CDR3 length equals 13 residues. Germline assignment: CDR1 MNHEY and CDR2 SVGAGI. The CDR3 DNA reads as TGTGCCAGCAGTTACTCGTCCGACACTGAAGCTTTCTTT. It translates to CASSYSSDTEAFF.

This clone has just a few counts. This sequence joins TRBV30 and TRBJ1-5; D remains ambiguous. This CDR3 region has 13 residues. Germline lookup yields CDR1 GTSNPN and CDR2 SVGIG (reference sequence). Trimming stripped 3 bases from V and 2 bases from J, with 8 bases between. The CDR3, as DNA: TGTGCCTGGAGCGGAAGGCGCAATCAGCCCCAGCATTTT. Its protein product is CAWSGRRNQPQHF.

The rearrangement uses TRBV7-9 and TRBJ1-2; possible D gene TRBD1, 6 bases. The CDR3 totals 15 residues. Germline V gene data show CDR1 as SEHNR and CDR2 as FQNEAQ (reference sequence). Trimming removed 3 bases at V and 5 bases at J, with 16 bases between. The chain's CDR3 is CASSFPTGRHYGYTF. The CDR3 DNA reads TGTGCCAGCAGCTTCCCGACAGGCCGTCATTATGGCTACACCTTC.

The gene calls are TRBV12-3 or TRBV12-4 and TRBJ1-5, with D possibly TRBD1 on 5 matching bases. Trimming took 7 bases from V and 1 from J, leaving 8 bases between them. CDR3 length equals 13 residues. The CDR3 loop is CASKGRSNQPQHF. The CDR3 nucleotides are TGTGCCAGCAAGGGACGCAGCAATCAGCCCCAGCATTTT.

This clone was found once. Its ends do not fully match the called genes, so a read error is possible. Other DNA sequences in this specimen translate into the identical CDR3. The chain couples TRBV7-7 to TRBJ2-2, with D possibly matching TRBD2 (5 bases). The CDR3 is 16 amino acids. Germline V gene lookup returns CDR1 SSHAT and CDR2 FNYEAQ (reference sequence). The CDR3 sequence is CASSLARAANTGELFF. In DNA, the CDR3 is TGTGCTAGCAGCTTAGCGCGTGCGGCCAACACCGGGGAGCTGTTTTTT.

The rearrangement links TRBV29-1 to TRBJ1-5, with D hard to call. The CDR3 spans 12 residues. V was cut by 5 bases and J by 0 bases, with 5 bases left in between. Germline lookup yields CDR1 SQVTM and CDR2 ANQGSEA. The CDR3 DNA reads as TGCAGCGTTTCCCATAGCAATCAGCCCCAGCATTTT. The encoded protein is CSVSHSNQPQHF.

The DNA for the CDR3 is TGTGCCAGCAGCCGAGATAGGGGGGGACAGCCCCAGCATTTT. This sequence encodes CASSRDRGGQPQHF. The chain is built from TRBV3-1 (or the pseudogene TRBV3-2) and TRBJ1-5; D is possibly TRBD1 (6 bases). CDR3 length: 14 amino acids. The germline gives CDR1 LGHDT, CDR2 YNNKEL (reference sequence). Trimming took off 4 bases at V and 7 bases at J, with 14 bases between the two ends.

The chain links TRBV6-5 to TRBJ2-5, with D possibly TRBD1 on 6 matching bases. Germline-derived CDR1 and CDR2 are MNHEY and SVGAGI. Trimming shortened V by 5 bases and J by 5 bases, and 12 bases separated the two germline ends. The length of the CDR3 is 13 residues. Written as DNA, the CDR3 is TGTGCCAGCAGTCAGGACAGTAGGGAGACCCAGTACTTC. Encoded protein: CASSQDSRETQYF.